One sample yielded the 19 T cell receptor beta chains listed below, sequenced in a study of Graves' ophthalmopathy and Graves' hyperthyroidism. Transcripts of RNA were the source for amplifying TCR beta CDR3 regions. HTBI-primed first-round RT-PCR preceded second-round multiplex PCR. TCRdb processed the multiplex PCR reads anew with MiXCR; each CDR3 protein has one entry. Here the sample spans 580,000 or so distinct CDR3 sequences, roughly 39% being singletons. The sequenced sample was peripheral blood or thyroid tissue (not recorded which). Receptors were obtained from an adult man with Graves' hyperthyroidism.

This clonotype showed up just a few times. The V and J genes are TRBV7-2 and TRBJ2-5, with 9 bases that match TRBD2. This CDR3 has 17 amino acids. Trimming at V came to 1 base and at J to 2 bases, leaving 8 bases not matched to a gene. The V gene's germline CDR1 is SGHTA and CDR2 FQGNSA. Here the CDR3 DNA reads TGTGCCAGCAGCTTAGTTGGTAGGCTAGCGGGACAAGAGACCCAGTACTTC. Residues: CASSLVGRLAGQETQYF.

CDR3 in amino acids: CASSGGASVEKLFF. CDR3 nucleotides: TGTGCCAGCAGCGGGGGGGCGTCGGTTGAAAAACTGTTTTTT. The chain combines TRBV9 with TRBJ1-4; possibly TRBD1 for D (6 bases). The germline V gene encodes CDR1 SGDLS and CDR2 YYNGEE. Deletions cut 3 bases from V and 7 bases from J, with 13 bases between. The CDR3 spans 14 residues.

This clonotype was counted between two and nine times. The CDR3 nucleotides are TGTGCCAGCAGCCAGGGAGTAACCTATGGCTACACCTTC. Its protein is CASSQGVTYGYTF. The V and J genes are TRBV3-1 and TRBJ1-2; D gene unclear. Germline assignment: CDR1 LGHDT and CDR2 YNNKEL (reference sequence). Trimming took 3 bases from V and 4 from J, leaving 9 bases between them. This CDR3 spans 13 amino acids.

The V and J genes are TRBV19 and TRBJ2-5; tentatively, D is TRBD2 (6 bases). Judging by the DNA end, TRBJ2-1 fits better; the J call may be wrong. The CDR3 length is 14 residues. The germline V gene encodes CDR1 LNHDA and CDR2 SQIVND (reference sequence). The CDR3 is CASSIAGAYNEQFF. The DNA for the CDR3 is TGTGCCAGTAGTATAGCGGGAGCTTACAATGAGCAGTTCTTC.

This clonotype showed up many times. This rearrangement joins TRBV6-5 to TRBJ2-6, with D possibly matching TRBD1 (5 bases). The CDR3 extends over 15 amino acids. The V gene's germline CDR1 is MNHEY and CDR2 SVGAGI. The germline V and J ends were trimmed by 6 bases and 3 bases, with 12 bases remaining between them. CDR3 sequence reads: CASRRSGNGANVLTF. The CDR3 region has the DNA TGTGCCAGCAGGAGATCAGGGAATGGGGCCAACGTCCTGACTTTC.

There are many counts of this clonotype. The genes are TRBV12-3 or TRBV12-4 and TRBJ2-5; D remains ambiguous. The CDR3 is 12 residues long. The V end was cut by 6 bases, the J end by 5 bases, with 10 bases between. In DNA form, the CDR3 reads TGTGCCAGCAGCTTGACATGGGAGACCCAGTACTTC. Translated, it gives CASSLTWETQYF.

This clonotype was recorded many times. The CDR3 loop is CASRGARGQPNTEAFF. The CDR3 DNA is TGTGCCAGCAGGGGGGCGAGGGGACAGCCGAACACTGAAGCTTTCTTT. This chain joins TRBV2 and TRBJ1-1; TRBD1 matches 7 bases. The CDR3 is 16 amino acids. CDR1 is SNHLY, CDR2 FYNNEI, per germline. V shed 6 bases and J 1 base; nucleotides not matched to a gene: 11.

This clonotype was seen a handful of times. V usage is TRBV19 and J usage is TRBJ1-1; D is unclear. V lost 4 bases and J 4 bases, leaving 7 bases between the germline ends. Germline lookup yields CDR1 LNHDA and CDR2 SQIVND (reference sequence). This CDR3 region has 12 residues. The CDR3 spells CASSKDLTEAFF. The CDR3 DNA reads TGTGCCAGTAGTAAAGACCTCACTGAAGCTTTCTTT. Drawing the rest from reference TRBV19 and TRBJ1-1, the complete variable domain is DGGITQSPKYLFRKEGQNVTLSCEQNLNHDAMYWYRQDPGQGLRLIYYSQIVNDFQKGDIAEGYSVSREKKESFPLTVTSAQKNPTAFYLCASSKDLTEAFFGQGTRLTVV.

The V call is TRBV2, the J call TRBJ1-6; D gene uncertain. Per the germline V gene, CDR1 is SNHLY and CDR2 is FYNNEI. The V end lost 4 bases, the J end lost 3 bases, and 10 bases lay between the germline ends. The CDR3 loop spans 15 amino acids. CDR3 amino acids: CASSVGSSYNSPLHF. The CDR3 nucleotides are TGTGCCAGCAGTGTAGGCAGCAGCTATAATTCACCCCTCCACTTT.

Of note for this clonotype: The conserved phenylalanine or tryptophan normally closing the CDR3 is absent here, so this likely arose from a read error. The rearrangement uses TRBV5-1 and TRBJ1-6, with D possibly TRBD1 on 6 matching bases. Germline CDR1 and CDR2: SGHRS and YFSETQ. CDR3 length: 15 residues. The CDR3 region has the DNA TGTGCCAGCGCCAAACCGGACAGAGGGAATTCACCCCTCCACCTT. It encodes CASAKPDRGNSPLHL.

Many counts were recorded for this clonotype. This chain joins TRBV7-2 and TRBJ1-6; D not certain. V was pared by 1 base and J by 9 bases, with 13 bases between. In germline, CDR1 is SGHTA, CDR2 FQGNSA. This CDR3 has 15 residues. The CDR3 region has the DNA TGTGCCAGCAGCTTAGTTCCGGGAAGCCCTTCACCCCTCCACTTT. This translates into CASSLVPGSPSPLHF. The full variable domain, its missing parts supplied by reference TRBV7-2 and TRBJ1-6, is GAGVSQSPSNKVTEKGKDVELRCDPISGHTALYWYRQSLGQGLEFLIYFQGNSAPDKSGLPSDRFSAERTGGSVSTLTIQRTQQEDSAVYLCASSLVPGSPSPLHFGNGTRLTVT.

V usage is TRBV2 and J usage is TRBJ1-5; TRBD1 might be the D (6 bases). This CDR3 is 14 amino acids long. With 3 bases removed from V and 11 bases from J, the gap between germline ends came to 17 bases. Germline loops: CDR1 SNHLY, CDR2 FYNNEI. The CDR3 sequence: CASSEGGGTETQHF. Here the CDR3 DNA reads TGTGCCAGCAGTGAGGGAGGGGGTACGGAGACCCAGCATTTT.

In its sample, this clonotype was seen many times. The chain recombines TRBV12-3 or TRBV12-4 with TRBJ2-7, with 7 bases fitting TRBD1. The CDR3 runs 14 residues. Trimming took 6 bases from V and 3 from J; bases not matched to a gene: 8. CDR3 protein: CASSLRGQVYEQYF. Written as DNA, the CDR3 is TGTGCCAGCAGCCTGAGGGGGCAGGTCTACGAGCAGTACTTC.

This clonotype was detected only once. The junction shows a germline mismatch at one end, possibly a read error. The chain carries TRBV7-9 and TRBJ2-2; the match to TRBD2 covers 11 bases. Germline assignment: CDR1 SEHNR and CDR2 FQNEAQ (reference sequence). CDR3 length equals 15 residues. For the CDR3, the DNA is TGTGCCAACAGCCTTAGCGGGAGGGCCACCGGGGAGCTGTTTTTT. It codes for CANSLSGRATGELFF.

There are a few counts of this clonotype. The CDR3 protein is CASRRTGSSYNSPLHF. The CDR3 DNA is TGTGCCAGCAGAAGGACAGGGAGCTCCTATAATTCACCCCTCCACTTT. The V gene is TRBV12-3 or TRBV12-4, the J gene TRBJ1-6; TRBD1 agrees at 8 bases. The V gene end was trimmed by 6 bases and the J gene end by 0 bases; junction bases not matched to a gene: 4. The CDR3 spans 16 residues.

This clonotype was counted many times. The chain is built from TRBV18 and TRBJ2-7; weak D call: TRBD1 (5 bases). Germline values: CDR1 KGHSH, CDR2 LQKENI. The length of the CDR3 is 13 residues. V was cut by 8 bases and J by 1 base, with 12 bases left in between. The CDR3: CASSPPGSYEQYF. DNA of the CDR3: TGTGCCAGCAGCCCCCCAGGGTCCTACGAGCAGTACTTC.

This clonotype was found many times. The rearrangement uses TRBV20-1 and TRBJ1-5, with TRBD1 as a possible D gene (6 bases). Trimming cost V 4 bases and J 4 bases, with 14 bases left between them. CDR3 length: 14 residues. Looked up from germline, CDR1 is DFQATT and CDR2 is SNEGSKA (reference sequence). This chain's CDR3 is CSAITGSENQPQHF. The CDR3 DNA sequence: TGCAGTGCTATTACAGGGTCCGAGAATCAGCCCCAGCATTTT.

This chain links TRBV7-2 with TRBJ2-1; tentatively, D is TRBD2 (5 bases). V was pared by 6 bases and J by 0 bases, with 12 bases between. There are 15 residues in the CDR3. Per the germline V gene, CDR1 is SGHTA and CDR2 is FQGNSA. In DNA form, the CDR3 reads TGTGCCAGCAGTCCAAACGGGGACTCCTACAATGAGCAGTTCTTC. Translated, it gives CASSPNGDSYNEQFF.

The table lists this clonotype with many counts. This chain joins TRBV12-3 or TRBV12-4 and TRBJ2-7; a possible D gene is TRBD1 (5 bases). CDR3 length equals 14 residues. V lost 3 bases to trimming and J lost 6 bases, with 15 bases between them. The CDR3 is CASSLRKAGLEQYF. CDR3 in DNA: TGTGCCAGCAGTTTGAGGAAGGCAGGGCTCGAGCAGTACTTC.